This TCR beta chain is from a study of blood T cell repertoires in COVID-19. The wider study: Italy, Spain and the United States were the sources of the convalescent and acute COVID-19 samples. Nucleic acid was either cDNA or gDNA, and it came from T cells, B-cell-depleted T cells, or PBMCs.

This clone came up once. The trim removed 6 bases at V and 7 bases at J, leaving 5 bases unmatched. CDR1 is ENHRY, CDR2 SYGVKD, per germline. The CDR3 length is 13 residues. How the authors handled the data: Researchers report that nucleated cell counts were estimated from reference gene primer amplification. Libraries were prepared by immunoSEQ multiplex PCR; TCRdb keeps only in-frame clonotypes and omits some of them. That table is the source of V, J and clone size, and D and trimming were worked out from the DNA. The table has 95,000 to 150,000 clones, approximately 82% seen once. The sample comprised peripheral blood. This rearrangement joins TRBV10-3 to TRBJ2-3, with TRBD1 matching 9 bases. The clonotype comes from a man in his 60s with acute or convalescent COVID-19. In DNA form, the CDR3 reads TGTGCCATCAGGGGACAGGGCGAAAATACGCAGTATTTT. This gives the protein CAIRGQGENTQYF.